The 13 T cell receptor beta chains given below trace back to one sample, sequenced in a study of T cell clonality in common variable immunodeficiency. The protocol was immunoSEQ multiplex PCR, while the TCRdb copy is restricted to in-frame clones and leaves out a portion. There are about 42,000 clones in the sample, none observed a single time. General study points: Common variable immunodeficiency TCR beta sequences reportedly had fewer deletions and N-nucleotide insertions.

Antigen specificity for these receptors is unknown. The sample was peripheral blood mononuclear cells. These TCRs come from a human donor with common variable immunodeficiency.

Remarks on this clone: The missing CDR3 end, 3 residues past where the read stops, is filled in from the germline J gene. The chain uses TRBV19 and TRBJ2-1, with 10 bases that match TRBD2. There are 15 residues in the CDR3. Trimming cost V 5 bases and J 9 bases; bases outside gene matches: 10. The germline V gene encodes CDR1 LNHDA and CDR2 SQIVND (reference sequence). Incomplete CDR3 DNA: TGTGCCAGTAGTTTTGCAGCGGGAGGGCCAGGTGAG. Its translation is CASSFAAGGPGE. From start to end, the CDR3 is CASSFAAGGPGEQFF.

To note about this clone: The sequenced fragment ends 3 residues before the CDR3 boundary, so the rest is inferred from the germline J gene. The chain joins TRBV19 to TRBJ2-3; 8 bases line up with TRBD2. Trimming removed 4 bases from V and 2 bases from J; junction bases left unmatched: 5. Germline V gene lookup returns CDR1 LNHDA and CDR2 SQIVND (reference sequence). The CDR3 consists of 15 residues. This chain's CDR3 is CASSTSGYLTDTQYF. The covered CDR3 bases are TGTGCCAGTAGTACTAGCGGGTACCTCACAGATACG. The variable domain in full, completed from reference TRBV19 and TRBJ2-3, reads DGGITQSPKYLFRKEGQNVTLSCEQNLNHDAMYWYRQDPGQGLRLIYYSQIVNDFQKGDIAEGYSVSREKKESFPLTVTSAQKNPTAFYLCASSTSGYLTDTQYFGPGTRLTVL.

This clone was seen repeatedly, ten times or more. The DNA read from the CDR3 is TGTGCCAGCTCATCCTCTCACAGGGACACG. It codes for CASSSSHRDT. The entire CDR3 reads CASSSSHRDTQYF. This sequence joins TRBV18 and TRBJ2-3, with a possible D match to TRBD1 (6 bases). The read gets to within 3 residues of the CDR3 end, and the germline J gene fills in the rest. The germline V gene has CDR1 KGHSH and CDR2 LQKENI. The CDR3 runs to 13 residues. Full variable domain (missing parts from reference TRBV18 and TRBJ2-3): NAGVMQNPRHLVRRRGQEARLRCSPMKGHSHVYWYRQLPEEGLKFMVYLQKENIIDESGMPKERFSAEFPKEGPSILRIQQVVRGDSAAYFCASSSSHRDTQYFGPGTRLTVL.

In this sample, this clone turned up many times. The read ends 3 residues early relative to the CDR3; the germline J gene fills the gap. This sequence joins TRBV7-2 and TRBJ1-3; D is unresolved. Between the trimmed V and J ends, which lost 2 bases and 0 bases, there was a span of 5 bases. The CDR3 is 14 residues long. CDR1 and CDR2 (germline): SGHTA, FQGNSA. CDR3 DNA (partial): TGTGCCAGCAGCTTATCATTCTCTGGAAACACC. Residues: CASSLSFSGNT. The full CDR3 protein is CASSLSFSGNTIYF.

This clone was counted ten times or more. CDR3 protein: CASSLEVNTEAFF. The DNA read from the CDR3 is TGTGCCAGCAGCTTAGAGGTGAACACTGAA. The V and J genes are TRBV7-2 and TRBJ1-1; D is ambiguous. The sequenced fragment ends 3 residues before the CDR3 boundary, so the rest is inferred from the germline J gene. The CDR3 totals 13 residues. V lost 1 base and J lost 0, with 3 bases in between. The V gene's germline CDR1 is SGHTA and CDR2 FQGNSA.

This clone was seen at least ten times. The read ends 3 residues shy of where the CDR3 ends; the end is completed using the germline J gene. The V call is TRBV30, the J call TRBJ2-3, with 9 bases that match TRBD1. CDR3 length: 13 residues. In germline, CDR1 is GTSNPN, CDR2 SVGIG (reference sequence). The CDR3 bases that were read are TGTGCCTGGAGTCCTGGGACAGGGTTCCCG. It yields the protein CAWSPGTGFP. The complete CDR3 sequence is CAWSPGTGFPQYF.

Remarks on this clone: The read terminates 3 residues before the CDR3 end, so the remaining end is supplied by the germline J gene. J is TRBJ1-2 and V is TRBV30, with 9 bases matching TRBD1. The CDR3 is 13 residues long. Germline V gives CDR1 GTSNPN, CDR2 SVGIG (reference sequence). CDR3 region: CAWSLGTGSGYTF. The sequenced CDR3 bases are TGTGCCTGGAGCCTAGGGACAGGGTCCGGC. Using reference TRBV30 and TRBJ1-2 for the parts outside the CDR3, the full variable domain is SQTIHQWPATLVQPVGSPLSLECTVEGTSNPNLYWYRQAAGRGLQLLFYSVGIGQISSEVPQNLSASRPQDRQFILSSKKLLLSDSGFYLCAWSLGTGSGYTFGSGTRLTVV.

This clone was seen repeatedly, ten times or more. Read sequence stops 3 residues before the CDR3 end, and the germline J gene provides the missing end. V gene TRBV2 combines with J gene TRBJ2-2, with 7 bases that match TRBD1. The V segment lost 5 bases and the J segment 1 base; nucleotides outside the gene matches: 4. The CDR3 contains 15 residues. Germline V CDR1 and CDR2: SNHLY, FYNNEI. The part of the CDR3 DNA that was read is TGTGCCAGCAGTAAGGACAGGAGGAACACCGGGGAG. Translating it yields CASSKDRRNTGE. The whole CDR3 sequence is CASSKDRRNTGELFF.

This clone was seen a handful of times. The read terminates 3 residues ahead of where the CDR3 ends, so the germline J gene completes it. This chain connects TRBV30 to TRBJ1-1; TRBD1 is a possible D gene (5 bases). CDR3 length equals 13 residues. Trimming stripped 5 bases from V and 3 bases from J, with 13 bases between. The germline V gene has CDR1 GTSNPN and CDR2 SVGIG (reference sequence). CDR3 DNA, as far as it was read: TGTGCCTGGTCCCGGGGGGGGGACACTGAA. Translating gives CAWSRGGDTE. The whole CDR3 protein is CAWSRGGDTEAFF.

This clone occurred a few times. The observed sequence ends 3 residues before the CDR3 terminus, with the missing tail filled in from the germline J gene. The chain recombines TRBV19 with TRBJ1-1; tentative D call: TRBD1 (5 bases). Per germline, CDR1 LNHDA and CDR2 SQIVND (reference sequence). This CDR3 region has 13 residues. The V and J ends lost 6 bases and 1 base respectively, with 9 bases between them. The CDR3 bases that were read are TGTGCCAGTAGGGCCACAGGGAACACTGAA. Its protein product is CASRATGNTE. The entire CDR3 sequence reads CASRATGNTEAFF.

CDR3 amino acids: CASSLGGLGQPQHF. The DNA read from the CDR3 is TGTGCCAGCAGCTTGGGAGGGTTAGGCCAGCCC. The rearrangement uses TRBV5-5 and TRBJ1-5; no clear D gene. The observed sequence ends 3 residues before the CDR3 terminus, with the missing tail filled in from the germline J gene. The V and J ends lost 0 bases and 7 bases respectively, with 11 bases between them. Germline CDR1 reads SGHKS; CDR2 reads YYEKEE (reference sequence). The CDR3 contains 14 residues. Variable domain in full (rest from reference TRBV5-5 and TRBJ1-5): DAGVTQSPTHLIKTRGQQVTLRCSPISGHKSVSWYQQVLGQGPQFIFQYYEKEERGRGNFPDRFSARQFPNYSSELNVNALLLGDSALYLCASSLGGLGQPQHFGDGTRLSIL.

Of note for this clone: The read stops 3 residues short of the end of the CDR3; the missing end is completed from the germline J gene. V and J are TRBV6-2 or TRBV6-3 and TRBJ1-1; D unresolved. The CDR3 is 13 amino acids. The V end lost 10 bases, the J end lost 4 bases, and 16 bases lay between the germline ends. Germline CDR1 is MNHEY and CDR2 is SVGEGT. The CDR3 DNA, read in part, is TGTGCCACCCAGTTCCTCGTGTTCACTGAA. Its translation is CATQFLVFTE. The whole CDR3 sequence reads CATQFLVFTEAFF.

There are a few counts of this clone. The CDR3 end falls 3 residues outside the read, so it is completed with the germline J gene. The chain recombines TRBV6-4 with TRBJ2-3, with a weak D call TRBD2 (7 bases). Germline V gene data show CDR1 as MRHNA and CDR2 as SNTAGT. V was cut by 5 bases and J by 1 base, with 16 bases left in between. The CDR3 spans 16 residues. Incomplete CDR3 DNA: TGTGCCAGCAGTCGGGGGGCCGGGCGGGGCACAGATACG. Protein: CASSRGAGRGTDT. The full-length CDR3 reads as CASSRGAGRGTDTQYF.